The 22 T cell receptor beta chains below all came from one sample that was sequenced in a study of shared T cell receptors in the human thymus. The method was immunoSEQ multiplex PCR; TCRdb's version includes in-frame clones alone and lacks a portion of them. The data contain more than 550,000 clones, around 85% of them singletons. Another study also made use of these data, one on human thymus T cells.

Sequences were obtained from thymocytes. The receptor set was obtained from a girl under three years old with a congenital heart defect.

The V gene is TRBV21-1, the J gene TRBJ1-4; no check of the table's D call, TRBD1, against the DNA was made. TRBV21-1 is annotated as a pseudogene. CDR3 length: 15 residues. The CDR3 DNA sequence: TGTGCCAGCAGCCCAGGGGGACAGAGGGGGGAAAAACTGTTTTTT. Residues: CASSPGGQRGEKLFF.

The table lists this clone with a count of one. The genes are TRBV2 and TRBJ2-1, with D perhaps TRBD2 (5 bases). The length of the CDR3 is 14 residues. Trimming shortened V by 5 bases and J by 9 bases, and 17 bases separated the two germline ends. The germline CDR1 and CDR2 sequences are SNHLY and FYNNEI. CDR3 nucleotides: TGTGCCAGCAGTAGTGCGAGGAACGGAGGTGAGCAGTTCTTC. Residues: CASSSARNGGEQFF.

Written as DNA, the CDR3 is TGCAGCGTTGATTCATGGACGGGAAACAAGGATACGCAGTATTTT. Its translation: CSVDSWTGNKDTQYF. The V and J genes are TRBV29-1 and TRBJ2-3, with D possibly being TRBD2 (5 bases). The CDR3 consists of 15 residues. The V gene lost 3 bases and the J gene lost 6 bases, with 19 bases spanning the gap. From germline, CDR1 is SQVTM and CDR2 ANQGSEA.

The table lists this clone with a few counts. The V gene is TRBV5-1, the J gene TRBJ2-3; D might be TRBD2 (6 bases). Germline values: CDR1 SGHRS, CDR2 YFSETQ. CDR3 length: 17 residues. V lost 0 bases and J 2 bases, leaving 16 bases between the germline ends. The CDR3 protein is CASSLAVGGASTDTQYF. The CDR3 coding sequence is TGCGCCAGCAGCTTGGCGGTTGGCGGGGCATCCACAGATACGCAGTATTTT.

The chain recombines TRBV6-1 with TRBJ2-2, with 15 bases aligning to TRBD2. Germline V gene sequence: CDR1 MNHNS, CDR2 SASEGT. The CDR3 consists of 20 residues. With V trimmed by 2 bases and J by 3 bases, 10 bases remained unmatched. Here the CDR3 reads CASSEKGLAGGTSDTGELFF. In nucleotides, the CDR3 is TGTGCCAGCAGTGAAAAGGGACTAGCGGGGGGAACCTCGGACACCGGGGAGCTGTTTTTT.

The chain employs TRBV6-5 and TRBJ2-5; tentative D call: TRBD2 (5 bases). There are 15 residues in the CDR3. The V end lost 6 bases, the J end lost 4 bases, and 18 bases lay between the germline ends. In germline, CDR1 is MNHEY, CDR2 SVGAGI. This CDR3 is CASSNGSGSTETQYF. CDR3 DNA sequence: TGTGCCAGCAGCAACGGGTCGGGGTCGACAGAGACCCAGTACTTC.

This chain connects TRBV25-1 to TRBJ2-2; 8 bases fit TRBD2. CDR1 and CDR2 from the germline V gene are MGHDK and SYGVNS. V shed 1 base and J 5 bases; nucleotides not matched to a gene: 3. CDR3 length equals 15 residues. CDR3 region: CASSEFQRGTGELFF. CDR3 in DNA: TGTGCCAGCAGTGAATTCCAGCGGGGGACCGGGGAGCTGTTTTTT.

This clone was observed a single time. The genes are TRBV18 and TRBJ1-6, with 10 bases matching TRBD1. This CDR3 comprises 15 residues. V shed 4 bases, J shed 7 bases, and the junction held 4 bases outside the gene matches. Germline lookup yields CDR1 KGHSH and CDR2 LQKENI. The CDR3 DNA reads as TGTGCCAGCTCACTACGGACAGGGGGAAATTCACCCCTCCACTTT. Translated, it gives CASSLRTGGNSPLHF.

The CDR3 bases are TGCGCCAGCAGCCAGGGAGTAGGTGGCTACACCTTC. Protein: CASSQGVGGYTF. The genes are TRBV4-1 and TRBJ1-2; D uncertain. V was pared by 3 bases and J by 7 bases, with 9 bases between. The germline gives CDR1 MGHRA, CDR2 YSYEKL. CDR3 size: 12 residues.

This clone was seen only a few times. The gene calls are TRBV4-1 and TRBJ1-6, with 7 bases fitting TRBD1. The CDR3 has 15 residues. Germline loops: CDR1 MGHRA, CDR2 YSYEKL. Trimming cost V 1 base and J 5 bases; bases outside gene matches: 2. CDR3 bases: TGCGCCAGCAGCCAAGGGGACAGCGATAATTCACCCCTCCACTTT. This translates into CASSQGDSDNSPLHF.

The CDR3 DNA follows: TGTGCCAGCTCACCGCGAGGGTCAGGTGCTTTCTTT. Protein sequence: CASSPRGSGAFF. This chain connects TRBV18 to TRBJ1-1; unclear D gene. The CDR3 extends over 12 amino acids. Germline-derived CDR1 and CDR2 are KGHSH and LQKENI. The V gene lost 3 bases and the J gene lost 11 bases, with 13 bases spanning the gap.

This rearrangement joins TRBV6-1 to TRBJ2-5, with TRBD1 identical over 12 bases. The CDR3 has 15 amino acids. The J segment lost 3 bases and the V segment lost 6 bases, leaving 5 bases of the junction unmatched. Per the germline V gene, CDR1 is MNHNS and CDR2 is SASEGT. CDR3 nucleotide sequence: TGTGCCAGCAGACTAGGGACAGGGGGCGAAGAGACCCAGTACTTC. Protein sequence: CASRLGTGGEETQYF.

The rearrangement uses TRBV7-2 and TRBJ2-2; 11 nucleotides align to TRBD1. The CDR3 is 18 amino acids. V dropped 2 bases and J dropped 4; count of bases not matched to a gene: 9. Germline V gene data show CDR1 as SGHTA and CDR2 as FQGNSA. The DNA for the CDR3 is TGTGCCAGCAGCTTACGGCCAGGACAGGGGGCGGGCACCGGGGAGCTGTTTTTT. Its protein product is CASSLRPGQGAGTGELFF.

The chain has TRBV7-6 and TRBJ1-5, with D perhaps TRBD1 (6 bases). The CDR3 totals 14 residues. Trimming cost V 5 bases and J 6 bases, with 14 bases left between them. Germline V gene data show CDR1 as SGHVS and CDR2 as FNYEAQ. The CDR3 DNA reads as TGTGCCAGCAGCACGGGGGGGGCGAGTCAGCCCCAGCATTTT. Protein sequence: CASSTGGASQPQHF.

This rearrangement joins TRBV19 to TRBJ2-1, with 8 positions matching TRBD2. Germline V gene lookup returns CDR1 LNHDA and CDR2 SQIVND (reference sequence). The CDR3 consists of 18 residues. Unmatched junction bases numbered 14, after V lost 2 bases and J lost 5 bases. This CDR3 reads CASSIIWMGSGGNNEQFF. Written as DNA, the CDR3 is TGTGCCAGTAGTATAATCTGGATGGGGAGCGGGGGTAACAATGAGCAGTTCTTC.

The chain uses TRBV4-3 and TRBJ2-1; 8 bases line up with TRBD1. The CDR3 totals 16 residues. CDR1 is LGHNA and CDR2 is YSLEER in the germline V gene. V lost 1 base and J lost 1; bases outside the gene matches: 3. The CDR3 nucleotides are TGCGCCAGCAGCCAAGTTACAGGGGGTTCCTACAATGAGCAGTTCTTC. Its translation is CASSQVTGGSYNEQFF.

This clone came up a few times. This chain connects TRBV30 to TRBJ1-4; tentative D call: TRBD1 (5 bases). Trimming stripped 7 bases from V and 10 bases from J, with 43 bases between. The CDR3 has 21 amino acids. CDR1 GTSNPN and CDR2 SVGIG come from the germline V gene (reference sequence). CDR3 loop: CASTRSGGWYPGASVGGKLFF. The DNA of the CDR3 is TGTGCCTCCACCCGGTCGGGCGGCTGGTACCCTGGGGCCTCAGTGGGTGGAAAACTGTTTTTT. The full variable domain, in which reference TRBV30 and TRBJ1-4 provide the parts outside the CDR3, is SQTIHQWPATLVQPVGSPLSLECTVEGTSNPNLYWYRQAAGRGLQLLFYSVGIGQISSEVPQNLSASRPQDRQFILSSKKLLLSDSGFYLCASTRSGGWYPGASVGGKLFFGSGTQLSVL.

This chain joins TRBV4-1 and TRBJ1-5; 7 nucleotides align to TRBD1. CDR1 and CDR2 from the germline V gene are MGHRA and YSYEKL. Unmatched junction bases numbered 11, after V lost 4 bases and J lost 5 bases. The CDR3 covers 16 residues. The CDR3 loop reads CASSPRVGQNYQPQHF. In DNA, the CDR3 is TGCGCCAGCAGCCCCCGTGTGGGACAGAATTATCAGCCCCAGCATTTT.

This clone was counted a few times. V is TRBV5-1 and J is TRBJ2-5, with 16 bases lining up with TRBD2. CDR3 size: 15 residues. The V gene's germline CDR1 is SGHRS and CDR2 YFSETQ. V shed 2 bases, J shed 7 bases, and the junction held 2 bases outside the gene matches. CDR3 protein: CASSFGTSGGATQYF. The CDR3 nucleotides are TGCGCCAGCAGCTTTGGGACTAGCGGGGGGGCGACCCAGTACTTC.

This clone was picked up one time. The chain uses TRBV19 and TRBJ1-1; no clear D. Germline CDR1 LNHDA, CDR2 SQIVND (reference sequence). CDR3 length equals 12 residues. V was clipped by 4 bases and J by 7 bases, with 10 bases between them. CDR3 amino acids: CASSSRQNEAFF. The CDR3 nucleotides read TGTGCCAGTAGTAGCCGACAAAATGAAGCTTTCTTT.

The count of this clone is one. CDR3 DNA sequence: TGTGCCAGCAGCTATGACACCACGTCTGGAAACACCATATATTTT. This sequence encodes CASSYDTTSGNTIYF. The chain has TRBV9 and TRBJ1-3; D is ambiguous. The CDR3 covers 15 residues. CDR1 is SGDLS and CDR2 is YYNGEE in the germline V gene. V lost 4 bases to trimming and J lost 1 base, with 12 bases between them.

This chain connects TRBV5-6 to TRBJ1-2; TRBD1 aligns across 7 bases. V shed 5 bases and J 7 bases; nucleotides not matched to a gene: 8. From germline, CDR1 is SGHDT and CDR2 YYEEEE. The CDR3 length is 13 residues. The CDR3 sequence: CASSLTGSSGYTF. The CDR3 region has the DNA TGTGCCAGCAGTCTGACAGGGTCTTCTGGCTACACCTTC.